These 8 T cell receptor beta chains share one sample of origin, sequenced in a study of T cell changes during pregnancy in multiple sclerosis. The protocol was immunoSEQ multiplex PCR, while the TCRdb copy is restricted to in-frame clones and leaves out a portion. Of 20,000 to 25,000 clones listed, under 95% are singletons. The source material was CD4+ T cells from peripheral blood mononuclear cells, sampled in the third trimester of pregnancy. The receptors here all came from a female donor with multiple sclerosis, enrolled in a pregnancy study.

The gene calls are TRBV4-1 and TRBJ1-2; 8 bases align to TRBD1. V lost 3 bases and J lost 7; bases outside the gene matches: 16. The germline CDR1 and CDR2 sequences are MGHRA and YSYEKL. There are 17 residues in the CDR3. The CDR3 nucleotides are TGCGCCAGCAGCCAGTTACTAAGGGAGACAGGGGCACCTGGCTACACCTTC. It is translated as CASSQLLRETGAPGYTF.

The gene calls are TRBV30 and TRBJ1-5; the D is unclear. The V and J ends lost 2 bases and 3 bases respectively, with 17 bases between them. The CDR3 sequence is 16 residues long. CDR1 GTSNPN and CDR2 SVGIG come from the germline V gene (reference sequence). CDR3 sequence (DNA): TGTGCCTGGAGTACCCCGCGACACACGAACAATCAGCCCCAGCATTTT. Amino acid sequence: CAWSTPRHTNNQPQHF. Supplemented by reference TRBV30 and TRBJ1-5, the full variable domain reads SQTIHQWPATLVQPVGSPLSLECTVEGTSNPNLYWYRQAAGRGLQLLFYSVGIGQISSEVPQNLSASRPQDRQFILSSKKLLLSDSGFYLCAWSTPRHTNNQPQHFGDGTRLSIL.

The V and J genes are TRBV5-1 and TRBJ1-1; 8 bases are a match to TRBD1. V lost 2 bases and J lost 1; bases outside the gene matches: 4. The CDR3 loop spans 15 amino acids. Germline assignment: CDR1 SGHRS and CDR2 YFSETQ. The CDR3 DNA sequence: TGCGCCAGCAGCTTATCAGGGGGCTGGAACACTGAAGCTTTCTTT. Its protein is CASSLSGGWNTEAFF.

The chain combines TRBV4-3 with TRBJ1-6, with TRBD1 matching 9 bases. The CDR3 runs 16 residues. V lost 2 bases to trimming and J lost 11 bases; unmatched junction nucleotides: 10. Germline V CDR1 and CDR2: LGHNA, YSLEER. The CDR3 spells CASSQRQGQGITPLHF. In DNA, the CDR3 is TGCGCCAGCAGCCAAAGGCAGGGACAGGGTATAACACCCCTCCACTTT.

This clone was detected only a few times. The chain is built from TRBV7-2 and TRBJ2-1; 7 bases map to TRBD2. Germline CDR1 SGHTA, CDR2 FQGNSA. J was trimmed by 4 bases and V by 0 bases; bases with no gene match: 3. The CDR3 length is 15 residues. CDR3 nucleotides: TGTGCCAGCAGCTTAGCGTTCGGGGGGTACAATGAGCAGTTCTTC. Its protein is CASSLAFGGYNEQFF.

The chain recombines TRBV19 with TRBJ1-3; unclear D gene. The CDR3 extends over 16 amino acids. Germline CDR1 reads LNHDA; CDR2 reads SQIVND (reference sequence). The germline V and J ends were trimmed by 1 base and 0 bases, with 10 bases remaining between them. The CDR3 DNA reads as TGTGCCAGTAGTATAGGTTGGGGAGTCTCTGGAAACACCATATATTTT. Amino acids: CASSIGWGVSGNTIYF.

The rearrangement joins TRBV7-3 to TRBJ2-6; TRBD1 matches at 9 bases. CDR1 SGHTA and CDR2 FQGTGA come from the germline V gene. Germline trimming cut 5 bases from V and 1 base from J; bases unmatched to any gene: 6. The CDR3 is made up of 17 amino acids. CDR3 DNA: TGTGCCAGCAGCCCGACGGGGACAGGGTCTGGGGCCAACGTCCTGACTTTC. Translated, it gives CASSPTGTGSGANVLTF.

This chain uses TRBV7-2 with TRBJ2-1; D unresolved. Trimming took 10 bases from V and 9 from J, leaving 13 bases between them. The CDR3 contains 11 residues. CDR1 is SGHTA and CDR2 is FQGNSA in the germline V gene. CDR3: CATTESGEQFF. DNA for the CDR3: TGTGCCACCACCGAATCAGGTGAGCAGTTCTTC.